These T cell receptor beta chains were read from a single sample in a study of T-cell memory formation after mild COVID-19. MiXCR, applied by TCRdb to the 5' RACE reads, yields one record per CDR3 protein. Found here are roughly 170,000 distinct CDR3 sequences, about 22% of them singletons; the top ten hold under 30%. Material for sequencing was PBMCs or a T cell subset sorted from them (not recorded which). All receptors derive from an adult woman who had mild COVID-19 (a few samples of this study predate the infection). Cell type and time point are not known. Each CDR3 is given with its conserved first and last residue. The order of the fields is J gene, V gene, D gene, clone size, CDR3 protein, CDR3 DNA. D genes are given only for firm matches. The listing skips clone size in some rows; elsewhere it reads once, few, many or a size class.

>TRBJ1-2|TRBV6-2/TRBV6-3|NA|NA
CASSDPPGQNYGYTF
TGTGCCAGCAGCGACCCTCCTGGACAGAACTATGGCTACACCTTC
>TRBJ2-1|TRBV5-6|NA|NA
CASSPGVSGHEFF
TGTGCCAGCAGCCCCGGGGTTAGCGGCCACGAGTTCTTC
>TRBJ2-5|TRBV5-6|NA|few
CASSLVQGGTQYF
TGTGCCAGCAGCTTGGTCCAGGGCGGGACCCAGTACTTC
>TRBJ2-7|TRBV13|NA|NA
CASSRQRSYEQYF
TGTGCCAGCAGCCGACAGAGATCCTACGAGCAGTACTTC
>TRBJ1-1|TRBV9|NA|few
CASSVGGGGPNTEAFF
TGTGCCAGCAGCGTAGGGGGAGGGGGACCTAACACTGAAGCTTTCTTT
>TRBJ1-4|TRBV6-5|TRBD1|few
CASRYTGGTNEKLFF
TGTGCCAGCAGATACACAGGGGGTACTAATGAAAAACTGTTTTTT
>TRBJ2-7|TRBV7-6|TRBD2|NA
CASSAGTSGSQWEQYF
TGTGCCAGCAGCGCGGGGACTAGCGGGAGTCAGTGGGAGCAGTACTTC
>TRBJ2-7|TRBV12-3/TRBV12-4|TRBD2|NA
CASTPGTSGPYEQYF
TGTGCCAGCACCCCCGGGACTAGCGGGCCCTACGAGCAGTACTTC
>TRBJ2-1|TRBV5-1|TRBD1|NA
CASSSAGTGYGDEQFF
TGCGCCAGCAGCTCGGCCGGGACAGGGTATGGGGATGAGCAGTTCTTC
>TRBJ2-5|TRBV7-2|NA|NA
CASSLGGWQETQYF
TGTGCCAGCAGCTTAGGGGGGTGGCAAGAGACCCAGTACTTC
>TRBJ2-7|TRBV27|TRBD2|few
CASSLGAGEGAIAEGEQYF
TGTGCCAGCAGTTTAGGAGCGGGAGAGGGAGCAATAGCCGAGGGAGAGCAGTACTTC